The present entry profiles one T cell receptor (beta chain) with its context. The antigen remains unidentified. V lost 0 bases to trimming and J lost 1 base, with 8 bases between them. From germline, CDR1 is SQVTM and CDR2 ANQGSEA. The length of the CDR3 is 14 residues. This record belongs to a study of identical twins. Via MiXCR, TCRdb re-called the 5' RACE reads, giving one row per CDR3 protein. The top ten hold 2.5% to 3.5% of the sample, which has a few hundred thousand distinct CDR3 sequences, around 9.6% seen once. Study-wide results and limits: Among monozygotic twins, out-of-frame TCR alpha sharing exceeded what models predicted. Cord blood beta clonotypes present at high abundance carried fewer insertions; no such pattern appeared in memory repertoires. Without tracking the same donors, conclusions rested on cross-sectional statistical analysis.

The same data also contributed to another study, on yellow fever vaccine responses in identical twins. As reported in that work: Twins reportedly showed a vaccine T cell response that seemed partly convergent and partly personalized.

The rearrangement uses TRBV29-1 and TRBJ2-3; D tentatively reads TRBD1 or TRBD2 (5 bases each). This clonotype was obtained from a young woman in good health. The sample comprised PBMCs. The CDR3 DNA sequence: TGCAGCGTTGAAGATTTGGGACGCACAGATACGCAGTATTTT. Amino acids: CSVEDLGRTDTQYF.